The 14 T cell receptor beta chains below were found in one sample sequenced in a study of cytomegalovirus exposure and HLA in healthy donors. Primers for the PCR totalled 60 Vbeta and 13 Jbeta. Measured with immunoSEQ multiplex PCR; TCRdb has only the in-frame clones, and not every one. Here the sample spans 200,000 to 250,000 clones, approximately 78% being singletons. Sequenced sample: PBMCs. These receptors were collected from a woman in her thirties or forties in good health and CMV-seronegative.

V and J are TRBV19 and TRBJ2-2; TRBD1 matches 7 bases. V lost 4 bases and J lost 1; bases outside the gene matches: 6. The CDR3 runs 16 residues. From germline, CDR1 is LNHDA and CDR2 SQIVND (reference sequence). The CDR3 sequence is CASSTYRGVNTGELFF. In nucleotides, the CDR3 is TGTGCCAGTAGTACCTACAGGGGTGTGAACACCGGGGAGCTGTTTTTT.

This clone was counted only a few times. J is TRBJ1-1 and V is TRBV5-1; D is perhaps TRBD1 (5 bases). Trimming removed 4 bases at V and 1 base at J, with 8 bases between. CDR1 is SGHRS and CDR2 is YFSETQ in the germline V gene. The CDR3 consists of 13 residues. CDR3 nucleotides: TGCGCCAGCAGCCCAGGGTGGAACACTGAAGCTTTCTTT. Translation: CASSPGWNTEAFF.

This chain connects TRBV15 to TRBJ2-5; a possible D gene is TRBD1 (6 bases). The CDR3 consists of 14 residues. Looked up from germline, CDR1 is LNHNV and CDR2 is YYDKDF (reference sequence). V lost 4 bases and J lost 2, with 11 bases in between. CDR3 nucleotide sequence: TGTGCCACCAGCACGTTTGACAGGCAAGAGACCCAGTACTTC. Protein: CATSTFDRQETQYF.

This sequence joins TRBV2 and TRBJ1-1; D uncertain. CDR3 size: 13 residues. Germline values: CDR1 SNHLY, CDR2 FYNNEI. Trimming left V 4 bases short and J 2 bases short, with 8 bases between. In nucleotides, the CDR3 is TGTGCCAGCAGTGGGAGAGTAAACACTGAAGCTTTCTTT. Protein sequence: CASSGRVNTEAFF.

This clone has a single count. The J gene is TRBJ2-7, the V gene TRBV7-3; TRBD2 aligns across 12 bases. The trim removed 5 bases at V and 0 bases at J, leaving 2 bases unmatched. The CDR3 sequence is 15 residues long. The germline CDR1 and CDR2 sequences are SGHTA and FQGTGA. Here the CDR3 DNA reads TGTGCCAGCAGCCCGACTAGCGGGAGCTCCTACGAGCAGTACTTC. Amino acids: CASSPTSGSSYEQYF.

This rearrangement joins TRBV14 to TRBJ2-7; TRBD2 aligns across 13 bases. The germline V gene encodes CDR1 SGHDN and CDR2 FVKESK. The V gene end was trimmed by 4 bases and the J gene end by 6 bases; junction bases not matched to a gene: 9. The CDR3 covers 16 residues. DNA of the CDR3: TGTGCCAGCAGCCGGGATTGGACTAGCGGGAGCTCCGAGCAGTACTTC. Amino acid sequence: CASSRDWTSGSSEQYF.

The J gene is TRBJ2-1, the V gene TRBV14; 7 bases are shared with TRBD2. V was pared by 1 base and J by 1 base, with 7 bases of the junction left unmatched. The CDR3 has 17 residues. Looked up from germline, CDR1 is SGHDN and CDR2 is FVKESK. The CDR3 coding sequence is TGTGCCAGCAGCCAAGCCCCGGGGAGGGCTTCCTACAATGAGCAGTTCTTC. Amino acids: CASSQAPGRASYNEQFF.

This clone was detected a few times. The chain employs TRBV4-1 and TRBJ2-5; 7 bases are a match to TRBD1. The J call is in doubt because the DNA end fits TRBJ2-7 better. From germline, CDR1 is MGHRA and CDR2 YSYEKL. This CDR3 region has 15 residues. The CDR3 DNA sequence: TGCGCCAGCAGCCAAGACGTGACAGGGTCCTACGAGCAGTACTTC. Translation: CASSQDVTGSYEQYF.

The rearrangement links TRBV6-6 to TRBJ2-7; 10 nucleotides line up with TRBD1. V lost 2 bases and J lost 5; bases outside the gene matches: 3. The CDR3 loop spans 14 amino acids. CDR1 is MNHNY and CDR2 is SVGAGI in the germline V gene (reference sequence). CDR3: CASSYRDRGHEQYF. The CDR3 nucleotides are TGTGCCAGCAGTTACCGGGACAGGGGCCACGAGCAGTACTTC.

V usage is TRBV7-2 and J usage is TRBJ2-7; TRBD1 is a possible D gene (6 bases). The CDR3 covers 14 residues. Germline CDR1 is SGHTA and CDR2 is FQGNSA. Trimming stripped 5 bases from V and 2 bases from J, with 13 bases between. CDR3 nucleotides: TGTGCCAGCAGCGCCCGGGACAACCCCTACGAGCAGTACTTC. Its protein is CASSARDNPYEQYF.

As DNA, the CDR3 is TGTGCCTGGACCGCCGGGGGTGGGGGAAACATTCAGTACTTC. The encoded protein is CAWTAGGGGNIQYF. J is TRBJ2-4 and V is TRBV30; weak D call: TRBD2 (6 bases). CDR1 and CDR2 (germline): GTSNPN, SVGIG (reference sequence). The CDR3 consists of 14 residues. Trimming took 4 bases from V and 6 from J, leaving 16 bases between them.

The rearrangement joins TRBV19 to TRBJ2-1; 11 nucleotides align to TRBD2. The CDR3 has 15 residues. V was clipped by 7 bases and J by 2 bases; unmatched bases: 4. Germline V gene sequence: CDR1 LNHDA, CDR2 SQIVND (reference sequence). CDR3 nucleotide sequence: TGTGCCAGTAACCCGGGACTAGCGGCCTACAATGAGCAGTTCTTC. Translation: CASNPGLAAYNEQFF.

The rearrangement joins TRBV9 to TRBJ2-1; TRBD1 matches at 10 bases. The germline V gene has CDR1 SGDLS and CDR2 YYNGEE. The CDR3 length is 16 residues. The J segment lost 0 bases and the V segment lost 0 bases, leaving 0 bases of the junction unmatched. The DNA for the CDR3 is TGTGCCAGCAGCGTAGGACAGGGGGCCTCCTACAATGAGCAGTTCTTC. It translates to CASSVGQGASYNEQFF.

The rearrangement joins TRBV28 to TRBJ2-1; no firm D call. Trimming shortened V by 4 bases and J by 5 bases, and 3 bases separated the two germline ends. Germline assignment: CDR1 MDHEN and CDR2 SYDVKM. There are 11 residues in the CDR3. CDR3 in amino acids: CASSSNNEQFF. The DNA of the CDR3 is TGTGCCAGCAGTTCCAACAATGAGCAGTTCTTC.